The sequence of this T cell receptor (beta chain) was determined in a study of blood T cell repertoires in COVID-19. Across the study: COVID-19 samples, acute and convalescent, were from the United States, Italy and Spain.

Trimming stripped 5 bases from V and 1 base from J, with 9 bases between. CDR3 length: 14 amino acids. The germline V gene encodes CDR1 LGHDT and CDR2 YNNKEL (reference sequence). Profiling relied on immunoSEQ multiplex PCR, and the TCRdb table lists in-frame clones only, not all of them. The sample holds about 230,000 clones, roughly 79% seen once. The clonotype originates from an elderly woman with COVID-19, enrolled during active disease. Sequencing was performed on peripheral blood. This chain joins TRBV3-1 (or the pseudogene TRBV3-2) and TRBJ1-5; D is perhaps TRBD1 (5 bases). CDR3 sequence: CASSFGGSNQPQHF. The CDR3 DNA reads as TGTGCCAGCAGCTTTGGGGGGAGCAATCAGCCCCAGCATTTT.